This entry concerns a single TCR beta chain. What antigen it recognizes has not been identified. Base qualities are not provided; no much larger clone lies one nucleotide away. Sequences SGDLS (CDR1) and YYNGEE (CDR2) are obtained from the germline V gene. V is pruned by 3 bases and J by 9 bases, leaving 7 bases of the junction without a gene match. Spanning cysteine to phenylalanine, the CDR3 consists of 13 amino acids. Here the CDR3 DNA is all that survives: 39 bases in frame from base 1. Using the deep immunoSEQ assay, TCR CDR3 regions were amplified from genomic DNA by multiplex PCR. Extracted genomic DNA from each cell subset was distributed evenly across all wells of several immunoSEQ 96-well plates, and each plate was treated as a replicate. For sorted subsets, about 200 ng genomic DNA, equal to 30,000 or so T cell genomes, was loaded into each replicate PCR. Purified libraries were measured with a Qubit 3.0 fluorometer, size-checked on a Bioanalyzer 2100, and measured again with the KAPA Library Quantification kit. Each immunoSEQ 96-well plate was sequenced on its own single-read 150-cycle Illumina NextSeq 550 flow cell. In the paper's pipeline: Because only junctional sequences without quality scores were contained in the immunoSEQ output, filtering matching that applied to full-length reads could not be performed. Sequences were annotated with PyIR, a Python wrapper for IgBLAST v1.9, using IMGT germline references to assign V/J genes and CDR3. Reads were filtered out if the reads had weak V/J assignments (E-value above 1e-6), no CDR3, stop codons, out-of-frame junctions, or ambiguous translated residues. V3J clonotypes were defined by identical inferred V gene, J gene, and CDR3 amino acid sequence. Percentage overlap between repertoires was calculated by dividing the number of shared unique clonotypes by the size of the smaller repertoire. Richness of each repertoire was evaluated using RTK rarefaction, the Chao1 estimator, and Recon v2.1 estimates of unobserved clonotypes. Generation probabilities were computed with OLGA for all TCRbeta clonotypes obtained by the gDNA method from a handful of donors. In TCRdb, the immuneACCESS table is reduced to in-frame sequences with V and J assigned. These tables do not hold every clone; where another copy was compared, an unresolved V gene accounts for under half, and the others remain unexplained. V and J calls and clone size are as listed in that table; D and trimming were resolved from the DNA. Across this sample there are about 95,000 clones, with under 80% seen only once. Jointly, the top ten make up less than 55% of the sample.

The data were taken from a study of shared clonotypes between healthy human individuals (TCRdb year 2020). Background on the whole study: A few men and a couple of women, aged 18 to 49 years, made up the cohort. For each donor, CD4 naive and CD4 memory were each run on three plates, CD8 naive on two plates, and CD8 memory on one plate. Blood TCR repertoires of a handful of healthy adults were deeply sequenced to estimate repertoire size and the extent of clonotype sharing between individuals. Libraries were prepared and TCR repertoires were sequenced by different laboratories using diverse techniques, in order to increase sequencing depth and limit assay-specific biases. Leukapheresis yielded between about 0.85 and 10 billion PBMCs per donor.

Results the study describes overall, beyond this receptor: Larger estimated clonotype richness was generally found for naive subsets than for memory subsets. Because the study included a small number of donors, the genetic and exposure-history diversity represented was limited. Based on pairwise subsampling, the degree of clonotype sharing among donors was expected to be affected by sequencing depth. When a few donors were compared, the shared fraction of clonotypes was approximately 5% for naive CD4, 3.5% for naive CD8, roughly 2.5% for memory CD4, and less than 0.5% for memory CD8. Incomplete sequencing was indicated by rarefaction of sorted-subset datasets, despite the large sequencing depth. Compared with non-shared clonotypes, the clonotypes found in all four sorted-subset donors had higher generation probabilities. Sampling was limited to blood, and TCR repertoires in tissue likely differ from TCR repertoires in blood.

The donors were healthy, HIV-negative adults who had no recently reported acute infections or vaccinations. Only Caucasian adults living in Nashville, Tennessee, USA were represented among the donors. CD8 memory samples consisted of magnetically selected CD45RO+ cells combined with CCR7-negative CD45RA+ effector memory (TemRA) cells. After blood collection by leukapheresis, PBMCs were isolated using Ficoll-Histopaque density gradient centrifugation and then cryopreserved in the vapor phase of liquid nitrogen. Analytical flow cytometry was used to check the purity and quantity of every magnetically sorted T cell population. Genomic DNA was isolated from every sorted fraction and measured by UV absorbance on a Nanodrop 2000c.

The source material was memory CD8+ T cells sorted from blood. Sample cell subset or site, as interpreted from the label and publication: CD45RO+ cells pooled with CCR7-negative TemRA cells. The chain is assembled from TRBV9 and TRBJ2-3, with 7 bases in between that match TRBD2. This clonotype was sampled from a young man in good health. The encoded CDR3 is CASSGILGGTQYF. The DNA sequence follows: TGTGCCAGCAGCGGGATATTGGGAGGGACGCAGTATTTT.